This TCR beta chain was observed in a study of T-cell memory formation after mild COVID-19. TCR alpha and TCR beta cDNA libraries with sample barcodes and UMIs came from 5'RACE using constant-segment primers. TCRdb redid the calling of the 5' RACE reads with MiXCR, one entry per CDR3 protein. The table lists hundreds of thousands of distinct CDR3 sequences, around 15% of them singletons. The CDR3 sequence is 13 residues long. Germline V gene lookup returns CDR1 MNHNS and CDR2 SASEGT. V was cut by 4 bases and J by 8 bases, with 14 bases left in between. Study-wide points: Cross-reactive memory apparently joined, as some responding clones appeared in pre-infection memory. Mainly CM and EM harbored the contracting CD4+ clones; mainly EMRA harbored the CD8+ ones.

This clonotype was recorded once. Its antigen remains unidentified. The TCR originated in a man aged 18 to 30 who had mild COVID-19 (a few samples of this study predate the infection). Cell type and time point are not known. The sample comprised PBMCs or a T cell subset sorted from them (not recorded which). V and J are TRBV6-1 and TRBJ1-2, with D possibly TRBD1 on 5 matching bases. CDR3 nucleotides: TGTGCCAGCAGTGCCGGGGCCGGATGGGGCTACACCTTC. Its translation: CASSAGAGWGYTF.